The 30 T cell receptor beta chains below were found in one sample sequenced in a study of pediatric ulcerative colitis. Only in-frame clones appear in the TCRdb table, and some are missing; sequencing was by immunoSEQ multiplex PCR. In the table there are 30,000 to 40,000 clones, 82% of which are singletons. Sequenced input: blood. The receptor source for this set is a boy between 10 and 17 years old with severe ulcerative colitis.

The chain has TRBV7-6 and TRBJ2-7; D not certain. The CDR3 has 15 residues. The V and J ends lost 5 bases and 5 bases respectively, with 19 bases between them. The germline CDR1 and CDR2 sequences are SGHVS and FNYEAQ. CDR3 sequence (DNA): TGTGCCAGCAGCACCATACGCGGAAGGTTGGACGAGCAGTACTTC. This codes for CASSTIRGRLDEQYF.

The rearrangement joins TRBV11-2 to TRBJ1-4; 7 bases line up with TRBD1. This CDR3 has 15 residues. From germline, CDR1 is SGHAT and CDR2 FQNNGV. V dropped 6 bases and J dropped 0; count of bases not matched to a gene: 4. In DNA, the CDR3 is TGTGCCAGCAGTTTCCAGGGGGCAACTAATGAAAAACTGTTTTTT. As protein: CASSFQGATNEKLFF. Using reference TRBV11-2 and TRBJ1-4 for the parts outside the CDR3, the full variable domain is EAGVAQSPRYKIIEKRQSVAFWCNPISGHATLYWYQQILGQGPKLLIQFQNNGVVDDSQLPKDRFSAERLKGVDSTLKIQPAKLEDSAVYLCASSFQGATNEKLFFGSGTQLSVL.

CDR3 coding DNA: TGTGCCAGCAGCCATTCACAGGGGGTAGTTGAGCAGTTCTTC. Translation: CASSHSQGVVEQFF. The J gene is TRBJ2-1, the V gene TRBV5-5, with 8 bases lining up with TRBD1. The germline V gene has CDR1 SGHKS and CDR2 YYEKEE (reference sequence). Trimming at V came to 4 bases and at J to 9 bases, leaving 9 bases not matched to a gene. The length of the CDR3 is 14 residues.

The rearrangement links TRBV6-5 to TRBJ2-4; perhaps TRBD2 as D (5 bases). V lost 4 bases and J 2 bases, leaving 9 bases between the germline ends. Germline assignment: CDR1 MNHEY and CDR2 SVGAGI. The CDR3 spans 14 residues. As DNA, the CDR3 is TGTGCCAGCAGTTTCGGGAATACCAAAAACATTCAGTACTTC. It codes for CASSFGNTKNIQYF.

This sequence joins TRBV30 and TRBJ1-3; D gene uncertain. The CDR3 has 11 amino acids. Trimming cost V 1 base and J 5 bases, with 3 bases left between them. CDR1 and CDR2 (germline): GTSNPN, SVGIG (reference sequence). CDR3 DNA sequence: TGTGCCTGGAGTGGGCGAAACACCATATATTTT. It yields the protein CAWSGRNTIYF.

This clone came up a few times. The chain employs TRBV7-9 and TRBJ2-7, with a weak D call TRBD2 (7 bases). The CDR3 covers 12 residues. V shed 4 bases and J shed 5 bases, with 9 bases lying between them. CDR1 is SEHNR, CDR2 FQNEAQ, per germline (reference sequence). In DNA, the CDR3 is TGTGCCAGCAGCTCGGGGGGCCACGAGCAGTACTTC. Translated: CASSSGGHEQYF.

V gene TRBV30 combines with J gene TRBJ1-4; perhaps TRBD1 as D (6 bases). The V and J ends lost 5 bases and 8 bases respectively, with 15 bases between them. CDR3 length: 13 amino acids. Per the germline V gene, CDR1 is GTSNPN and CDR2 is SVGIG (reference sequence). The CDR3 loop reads CAWAEGRGEKLFF. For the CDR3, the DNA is TGTGCCTGGGCTGAGGGCAGGGGAGAAAAACTGTTTTTT.

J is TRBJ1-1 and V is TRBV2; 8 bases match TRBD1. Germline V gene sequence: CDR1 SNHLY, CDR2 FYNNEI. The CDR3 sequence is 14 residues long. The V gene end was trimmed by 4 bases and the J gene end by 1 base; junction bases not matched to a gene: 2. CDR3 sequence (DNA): TGTGCCAGCAGTGTGGGACAGGCGAACACTGAAGCTTTCTTT. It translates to CASSVGQANTEAFF.

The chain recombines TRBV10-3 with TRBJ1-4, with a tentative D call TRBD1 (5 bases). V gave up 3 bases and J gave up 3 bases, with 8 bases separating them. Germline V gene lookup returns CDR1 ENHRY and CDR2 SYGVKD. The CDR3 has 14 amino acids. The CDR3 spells CAISDGGANEKLFF. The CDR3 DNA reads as TGTGCCATCAGTGACGGGGGGGCTAATGAAAAACTGTTTTTT.

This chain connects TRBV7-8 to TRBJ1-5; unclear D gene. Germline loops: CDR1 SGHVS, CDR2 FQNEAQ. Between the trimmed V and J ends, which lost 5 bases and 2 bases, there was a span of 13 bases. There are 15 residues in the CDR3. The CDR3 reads CASSPRNSGNQPQHF. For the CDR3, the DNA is TGTGCCAGCAGCCCAAGAAATAGTGGCAATCAGCCCCAGCATTTT.

CDR3 nucleotides: TGTGCCAGCAGTGAGACTAGCGGGGGGCCAGATACGCAGTATTTT. Protein product: CASSETSGGPDTQYF. J is TRBJ2-3 and V is TRBV6-1; TRBD2 agrees at 13 bases. This CDR3 spans 15 amino acids. V lost 3 bases, J lost 4 bases, and 1 base stayed unmatched. CDR1 and CDR2 from the germline V gene are MNHNS and SASEGT.

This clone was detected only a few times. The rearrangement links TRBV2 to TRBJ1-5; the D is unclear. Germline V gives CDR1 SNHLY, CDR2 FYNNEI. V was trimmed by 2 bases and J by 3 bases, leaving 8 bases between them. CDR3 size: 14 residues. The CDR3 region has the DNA TGTGCCAGCAGTGAAAATTCCGACAATCAGCCCCAGCATTTT. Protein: CASSENSDNQPQHF.

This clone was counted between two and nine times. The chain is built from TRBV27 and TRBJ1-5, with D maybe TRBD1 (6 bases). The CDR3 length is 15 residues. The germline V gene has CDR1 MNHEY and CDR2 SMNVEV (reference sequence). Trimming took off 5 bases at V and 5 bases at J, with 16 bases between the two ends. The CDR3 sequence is CASSPVTGTHQPQHF. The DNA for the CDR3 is TGTGCCAGCAGTCCCGTGACAGGAACACATCAGCCCCAGCATTTT.

CDR3 residues: CAWSWGGWETQYF. The CDR3 nucleotides are TGTGCCTGGAGTTGGGGGGGTTGGGAGACCCAGTACTTC. The V call is TRBV30, the J call TRBJ2-5; 7 nucleotides agree with TRBD2. With V trimmed by 2 bases and J by 5 bases, 5 bases remained unmatched. Germline loops: CDR1 GTSNPN, CDR2 SVGIG (reference sequence). The CDR3 is 13 amino acids.

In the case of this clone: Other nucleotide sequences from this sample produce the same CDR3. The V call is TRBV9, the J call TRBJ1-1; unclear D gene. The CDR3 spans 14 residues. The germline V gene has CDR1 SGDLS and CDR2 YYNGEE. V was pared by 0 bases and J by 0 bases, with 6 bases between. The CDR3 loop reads CASSVGGMNTEAFF. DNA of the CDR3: TGTGCCAGCAGCGTAGGAGGGATGAACACTGAAGCTTTCTTT.

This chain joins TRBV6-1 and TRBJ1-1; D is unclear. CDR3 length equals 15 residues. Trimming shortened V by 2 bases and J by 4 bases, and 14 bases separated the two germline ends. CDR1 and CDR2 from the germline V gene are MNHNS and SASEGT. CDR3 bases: TGTGCCAGCAGTGAAAGATACGGGGTTGGCACTGAAGCTTTCTTT. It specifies CASSERYGVGTEAFF.

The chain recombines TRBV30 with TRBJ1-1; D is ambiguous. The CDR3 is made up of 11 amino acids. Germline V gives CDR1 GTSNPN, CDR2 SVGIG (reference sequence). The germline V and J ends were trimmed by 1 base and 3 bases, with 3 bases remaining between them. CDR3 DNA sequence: TGTGCCTGGAGTGCCTACACTGAAGCTTTCTTT. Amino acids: CAWSAYTEAFF.

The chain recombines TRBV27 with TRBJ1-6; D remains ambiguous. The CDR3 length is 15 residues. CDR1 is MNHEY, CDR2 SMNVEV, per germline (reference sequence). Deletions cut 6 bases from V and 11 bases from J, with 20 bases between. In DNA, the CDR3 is TGTGCCAGCAGCCCCCACCGGGGTCTAGGAGCACCCCTCCACTTT. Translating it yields CASSPHRGLGAPLHF.

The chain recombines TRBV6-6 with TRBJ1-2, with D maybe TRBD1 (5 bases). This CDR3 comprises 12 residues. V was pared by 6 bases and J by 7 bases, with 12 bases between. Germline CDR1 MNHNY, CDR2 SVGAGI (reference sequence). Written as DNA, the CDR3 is TGTGCCAGCAGCCGGGGGTTCATTGGCTACACCTTC. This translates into CASSRGFIGYTF.

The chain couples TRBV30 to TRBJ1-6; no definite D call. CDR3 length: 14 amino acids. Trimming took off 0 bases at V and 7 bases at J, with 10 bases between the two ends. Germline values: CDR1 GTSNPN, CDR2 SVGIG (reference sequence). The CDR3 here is CAWSVGSDNSPLHF. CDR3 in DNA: TGTGCCTGGAGTGTCGGCAGCGACAATTCACCCCTCCACTTT.

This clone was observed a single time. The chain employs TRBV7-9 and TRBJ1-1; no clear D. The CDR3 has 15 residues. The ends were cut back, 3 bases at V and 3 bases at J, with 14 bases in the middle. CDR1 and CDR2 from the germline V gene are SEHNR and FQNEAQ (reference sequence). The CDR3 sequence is CASSFGGTVHTEAFF. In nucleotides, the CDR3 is TGTGCCAGCAGCTTTGGTGGAACAGTCCACACTGAAGCTTTCTTT. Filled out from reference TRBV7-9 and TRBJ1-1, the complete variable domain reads DTGVSQNPRHKITKRGQNVTFRCDPISEHNRLYWYRQTLGQGPEFLTYFQNEAQLEKSRLLSDRFSAERPKGSFSTLEIQRTEQGDSAMYLCASSFGGTVHTEAFFGQGTRLTVV.

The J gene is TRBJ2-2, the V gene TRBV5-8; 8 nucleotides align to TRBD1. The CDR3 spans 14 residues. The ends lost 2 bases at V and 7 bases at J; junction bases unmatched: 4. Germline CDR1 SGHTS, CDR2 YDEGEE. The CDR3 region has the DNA TGTGCCAGCAGCTTCAGGGGGCGAGTCGGGGAGCTGTTTTTT. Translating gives CASSFRGRVGELFF.

CDR3 amino acids: CSVRTGVSGEQYF. CDR3 in DNA: TGCAGCGTCAGGACAGGGGTCTCAGGCGAGCAGTACTTC. The chain has TRBV29-1 and TRBJ2-7, with TRBD1 identical over 9 bases. Germline V gene lookup returns CDR1 SQVTM and CDR2 ANQGSEA. V was clipped by 6 bases and J by 6 bases; unmatched bases: 9. The CDR3 consists of 13 residues.

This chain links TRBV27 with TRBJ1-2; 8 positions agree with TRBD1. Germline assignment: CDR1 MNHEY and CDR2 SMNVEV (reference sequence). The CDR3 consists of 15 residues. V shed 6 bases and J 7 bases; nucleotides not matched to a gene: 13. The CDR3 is CASRGGQGLLGGYTF. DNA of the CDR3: TGTGCCAGCAGGGGAGGACAGGGTCTATTGGGTGGCTACACCTTC.

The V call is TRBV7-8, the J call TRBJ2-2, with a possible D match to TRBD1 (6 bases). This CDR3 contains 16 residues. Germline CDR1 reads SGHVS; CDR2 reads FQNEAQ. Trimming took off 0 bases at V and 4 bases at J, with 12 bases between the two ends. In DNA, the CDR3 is TGTGCCAGCAGCTTAGCGCGACAGGCGAGCACCGGGGAGCTGTTTTTT. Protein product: CASSLARQASTGELFF.

CDR3: CASSPSGPQNTEAFF. The CDR3 nucleotides read TGTGCCAGCAGTCCCTCCGGACCCCAGAACACTGAAGCTTTCTTT. The chain is built from TRBV27 and TRBJ1-1; D remains ambiguous. The germline CDR1 and CDR2 sequences are MNHEY and SMNVEV (reference sequence). The ends were cut back, 5 bases at V and 1 base at J, with 14 bases in the middle. The CDR3 sequence is 15 residues long.

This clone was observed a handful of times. CDR3 sequence reads: CASSLDGSANQPQHF. In DNA form, the CDR3 reads TGTGCCAGCAGCTTAGACGGTTCAGCGAATCAGCCCCAGCATTTT. This chain joins TRBV11-2 and TRBJ1-5, with D unclear. Trimming pared 0 bases from V and 4 bases from J, leaving 10 bases between. Germline loops: CDR1 SGHAT, CDR2 FQNNGV. The length of the CDR3 is 15 residues.

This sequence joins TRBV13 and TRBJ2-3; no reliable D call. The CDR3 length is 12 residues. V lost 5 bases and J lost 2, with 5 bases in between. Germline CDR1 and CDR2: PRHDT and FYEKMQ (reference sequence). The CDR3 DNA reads TGTGCCAGCAGCCGATACACAGATACGCAGTATTTT. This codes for CASSRYTDTQYF.

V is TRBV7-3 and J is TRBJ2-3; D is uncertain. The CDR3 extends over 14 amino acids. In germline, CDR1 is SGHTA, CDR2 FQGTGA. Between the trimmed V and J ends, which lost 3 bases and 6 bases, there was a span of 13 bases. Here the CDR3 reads CASSLIGPSDTQYF. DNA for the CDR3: TGTGCCAGCAGCTTGATAGGGCCCTCCGATACGCAGTATTTT.

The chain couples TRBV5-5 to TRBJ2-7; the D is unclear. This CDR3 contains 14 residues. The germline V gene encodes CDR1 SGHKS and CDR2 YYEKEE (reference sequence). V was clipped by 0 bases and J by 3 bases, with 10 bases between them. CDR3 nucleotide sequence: TGTGCCAGCAGCTTGGAGGCGGTTCACTACGAGCAGTACTTC. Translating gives CASSLEAVHYEQYF.